These 3 T cell receptor beta chains were all obtained from the same sample, sequenced in a study of regulatory T cells in long-lasting Graves disease. TCR beta libraries were built with iRepertoire HTBI primers and Arm-PCR of CDR3 regions. TCRdb recomputed calls from the multiplex PCR reads with MiXCR, one row per CDR3 protein. The table records approximately 540,000 distinct CDR3 sequences, about 12% of them present only once. As for time point: newly diagnosed GD, antithyroid drugs for less than 3 months. Extracted RNA from PBMCs served as the source of the TCR library. These data were also reused for a study on T cells in Graves' hyperthyroidism and ophthalmopathy.

The sample consisted of peripheral blood mononuclear cells (PBMCs), taken at new diagnosis, from a patient treated with antithyroid drugs. Receptor source: a woman under 40 with Graves disease.

This sequence joins TRBV19 and TRBJ2-7; weak D call: TRBD2 (5 bases). Germline assignment: CDR1 LNHDA and CDR2 SQIVND (reference sequence). The CDR3 consists of 14 residues. Trimming stripped 7 bases from V and 3 bases from J, with 16 bases between. Written as DNA, the CDR3 is TGTGCCAGTACCGCGGAGGCGGCGAGCTACGAGCAGTACTTC. Amino acids: CASTAEAASYEQYF.

This clonotype was seen a handful of times. The chain links TRBV28 to TRBJ1-5; D remains ambiguous. Germline CDR1 is MDHEN and CDR2 is SYDVKM. Trimming removed 1 base from V and 4 bases from J, with 5 bases in between. This CDR3 spans 13 amino acids. The CDR3, as DNA: TGTGCCAGCAGTTTATTGGAAAATCAGCCCCAGCATTTT. Protein product: CASSLLENQPQHF.

This clonotype was recorded many times. This chain uses TRBV6-2 or TRBV6-3 with TRBJ1-5; TRBD1 is a possible D gene (5 bases). The CDR3 totals 13 residues. Germline V gene lookup returns CDR1 MNHEY and CDR2 SVGEGT. V was clipped by 10 bases and J by 1 base, with 11 bases between them. The CDR3 loop reads CATRDWSNQPQHF. CDR3 coding DNA: TGTGCCACCAGGGATTGGAGCAATCAGCCCCAGCATTTT.